Detailed here is one T cell receptor beta chain. Its antigen is undetermined. This entry belongs to a study of a mutant IDH1 vaccine in newly diagnosed glioma. Looking at the study overall: The treated population exhibited a male proportion of roughly 62%, a female proportion of around 40%, and a mean age of roughly 41 years.

Time point described: week 35, safety follow-up. Alongside topical imiquimod, each dose of vaccine comprised 300 ug of mutant IDH1 20-mer peptide. Germline loops: CDR1 SGHDT, CDR2 YYEEEE. Trimming cost V 3 bases and J 6 bases; bases outside gene matches: 4. This CDR3 is built from 13 residues. Sequencing used immunoSEQ multiplex PCR; TCRdb keeps in-frame clones, though not all of them. Among about 30,000 clones, more than 75% were seen once, and the ten largest hold around 11%. This clonotype was obtained from a woman aged 40 to 50 with glioma. The starting material was PBMCs, obtained from a glioma patient whose treatment included an IDH1 peptide vaccine. The gene calls are TRBV5-6 and TRBJ2-3; 7 positions agree with TRBD2. The DNA for the CDR3 is TGTGCCAGCAGCTGGGGGGAGGGTGATACGCAGTATTTT. Translating gives CASSWGEGDTQYF.